This T cell receptor (beta chain) was identified during a study of beta chain features in type 1 diabetes. The study's findings and limits: Sequencing of cDNA might inflate the share of cells that strongly express TCR. A moderate, significant TCRB CDR3 shortening appeared in type 1 diabetes across four CD4+ subsets. A possible short-template PCR bias applies equally to patients and controls.

Points on this clone: Its specificity is unknown.

CDR3 size: 14 residues. Germline CDR1 and CDR2: SGHVS and FNYEAQ. Deletions cut 2 bases from V and 7 bases from J, with 11 bases between. The investigators reverse transcribed all of the isolated RNA, so they sequenced expressed TCRB transcripts. The repertoire was sequenced with immunoSEQ multiplex PCR; TCRdb's copy has only in-frame clones and lacks some. Of fewer than 25,000 clones detected, approximately 50% appear once; the ten largest clones hold 0.43%. The sequenced sample consisted of stem cell memory CD4+ T cells from blood. This chain uses TRBV7-6 with TRBJ1-4; D gene ambiguous. The TCR sequence derives from a man younger than 35 in good health. In DNA form, the CDR3 reads TGTGCCAGCAGCTTACAGGCCTCTGGTGAAAAACTGTTTTTT. Protein: CASSLQASGEKLFF.